The clone carrying this TCR beta chain was counted at least ten times. As yet, its antigen is unknown. MiXCR, run by TCRdb on the 5' RACE reads, gives a single entry per CDR3 protein. The data show under 300,000 distinct CDR3 sequences, about 7% seen once. This sample stems from a study of T cells after yellow fever vaccination. Study findings and constraints: Few clonotypes appeared in both CD4 and CD8 compartments.

The ends were cut back, 2 bases at V and 7 bases at J, with 12 bases in the middle. This CDR3 is built from 14 residues. CDR1 is MNHEY and CDR2 is SVGAGI in the germline V gene. V gene TRBV6-5 combines with J gene TRBJ2-1; D may be TRBD1 (5 bases). The TCR comes from a man aged 30 to 45 who received the YFV17D yellow fever vaccine. Source: CD4+ T cells sorted from PBMCs, taken on the day of the yellow fever booster vaccination. CDR3 DNA: TGTGCCAGCAGTTACGTGCAGGGATTAAATGAGCAGTTCTTC. Its translation is CASSYVQGLNEQFF.